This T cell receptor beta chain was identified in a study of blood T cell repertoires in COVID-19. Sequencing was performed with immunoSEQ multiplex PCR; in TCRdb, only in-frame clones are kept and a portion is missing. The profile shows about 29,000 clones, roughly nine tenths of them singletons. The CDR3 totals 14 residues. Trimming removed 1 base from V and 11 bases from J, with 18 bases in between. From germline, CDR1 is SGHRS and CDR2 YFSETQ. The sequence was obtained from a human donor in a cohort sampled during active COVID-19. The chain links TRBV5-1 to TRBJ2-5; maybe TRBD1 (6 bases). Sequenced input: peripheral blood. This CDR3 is CASSLSGGGMLQYF. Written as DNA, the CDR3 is TGCGCCAGCAGCTTGTCAGGTGGGGGCATGTTACAGTACTTC.